This T cell receptor (beta chain) was identified during a study of technical replicates of blood from a few donors. The V end lost 5 bases, the J end lost 4 bases, and 8 bases lay between the germline ends. The CDR3 sequence is 12 residues long. Germline V gene lookup returns CDR1 SEHNR and CDR2 FQNEAQ (reference sequence). Profiling relied on immunoSEQ multiplex PCR, and the TCRdb table lists in-frame clones only, not all of them. The sample lists 60,000 or so clones, 80% to 90% occurring once. Sequences were obtained from PBMCs. The TCR was taken from a human donor in good health. Some clones in this sample may be carry-over from other donors' samples. The chain links TRBV7-9 to TRBJ1-1; TRBD1 is a possible D gene (5 bases). The CDR3 DNA is TGTGCCAGCAGCCCGGGGGGCACTGAAGCTTTCTTT. Protein product: CASSPGGTEAFF.